These T cell receptor beta chains were read from a single sample in a study of blood T cell repertoires in COVID-19. Method: immunoSEQ multiplex PCR; TCRdb's copy keeps in-frame clones and lacks some. The sample holds 70,000 to 100,000 clones, about four fifths seen once. Material: peripheral blood. Every receptor here comes from a man between 50 and 59 years old with active or convalescent COVID-19. Both conserved end residues are part of each CDR3.

v_gene,CDR3aa
TRBV2,CASSGTAYEQYF
TRBV5-1,CASSSDTLLETQYF
TRBV5-1,CASSPRETAPNEKLFF
TRBV7-6,CASSLGQGGEKLFF
TRBV10-1,CASSESGGTTEAFF
TRBV29-1,CSVGGLTGYEQYF
TRBV20-1,CSVNRDREQYF
TRBV9,CASSVVGTDPLYGYTF
TRBV2,CASIGENTGELFF
TRBV6-5,CASRLQSYSNQPQHF
TRBV10-3,CAIRTGDTDTQYF
TRBV30,CAWSSRVGTEAFF
TRBV19,CASSAQGRGGSYNEQFF
TRBV27,CASSPHSRGIEDEQFF
TRBV7-6,CASSSSGTEIAKTQYF
TRBV19,CASSPRTGGNTEAFF
TRBV5-5,CASSFTDRETYSNQPQHF
TRBV4-2,CASSPFDGGDYNEQFF
TRBV6-1,CASSDRTFVQETQYF
TRBV4-1,CASSQVGASGGSTDTQYF
TRBV7-9,CASSLDLQGGEKLFF
TRBV2,CASSTGTDNSPLHF
TRBV13,CASSFKMTGGDHGYTF
TRBV3-1/TRBV3-2,CASSQDRAYSYEQYF
TRBV4-3,CASSQGLDSTDTQYF
TRBV9,CASSVGGTISETQYF
TRBV2,CASSEGTGGNYGYTF
TRBV11-2,CASSFSGGPENIQYF
TRBV7-2,CASSLWAGRNYNEQFF